This entry lists 21 T cell receptor beta chains sequenced from one sample in a study of T cells in Graves' hyperthyroidism and ophthalmopathy. RNA transcripts served as the template for amplifying TCR beta CDR3 regions. Using the HTBI primer set, a first-round RT-PCR was run on the TCR CDR3. TCRdb passed the multiplex PCR reads through MiXCR, listing each CDR3 protein once. The data contain about 540,000 distinct CDR3 sequences, just over 45% of them singletons. Sequencing was performed on peripheral blood or thyroid tissue (not recorded which). The source is a woman younger than 30 with Graves' hyperthyroidism.

The V call is TRBV11-2, the J call TRBJ2-7; 10 bases match TRBD2. The V segment lost 8 bases and the J segment 5 bases; nucleotides outside the gene matches: 6. The CDR3 loop spans 13 amino acids. Germline CDR1 is SGHAT and CDR2 is FQNNGV. This CDR3 reads CASPSSGRHEQYF. The CDR3 nucleotides read TGTGCCAGCCCCAGTAGCGGGAGGCACGAGCAGTACTTC. Supplemented by reference TRBV11-2 and TRBJ2-7, the full variable domain reads EAGVAQSPRYKIIEKRQSVAFWCNPISGHATLYWYQQILGQGPKLLIQFQNNGVVDDSQLPKDRFSAERLKGVDSTLKIQPAKLEDSAVYLCASPSSGRHEQYFGPGTRLTVT.

Notes on this clonotype: It is unclear where the CDR3 begins or ends on the DNA, so no DNA is shown, and the CDR3 is as TCRdb lists it. CDR3: CASSLQQQETQYFGELFF. The chain recombines TRBV7-3 with TRBJ2-2. The CDR3 adds up to 18 amino acids, both ends counted. Germline lookup yields CDR1 SGHTA and CDR2 FQGTGA.

The chain carries TRBV7-8 and TRBJ2-1, with TRBD1 matching 8 bases. The CDR3 has 16 residues. Germline CDR1 is SGHVS and CDR2 is FQNEAQ. J was trimmed by 7 bases and V by 7 bases; bases with no gene match: 15. CDR3 amino acids: CASKLQGGDVRNEQFF. CDR3 bases: TGTGCCAGCAAATTACAGGGGGGCGATGTTAGGAATGAGCAGTTCTTC.

This clonotype was counted many times. The J gene is TRBJ2-2, the V gene TRBV10-3, with D perhaps TRBD1 or TRBD2 (5 bases each). The CDR3 contains 16 residues. Germline V gene sequence: CDR1 ENHRY, CDR2 SYGVKD. Trimming pared 5 bases from V and 0 bases from J, leaving 13 bases between. This CDR3 reads CAISFTGAANTGELFF. CDR3 nucleotides: TGTGCCATCAGTTTCACCGGGGCAGCGAACACCGGGGAGCTGTTTTTT.

V usage is TRBV5-1 and J usage is TRBJ2-7; 10 bases align to TRBD2. Germline lookup yields CDR1 SGHRS and CDR2 YFSETQ. The CDR3 loop spans 15 amino acids. Trimming at V came to 3 bases and at J to 5 bases, leaving 8 bases not matched to a gene. DNA of the CDR3: TGCGCCAGCAGCTCCACTGGGACTAGCGCTCACGAGCAGTACTTC. Protein: CASSSTGTSAHEQYF.

This clonotype was recorded at least ten times. This chain uses TRBV7-3 with TRBJ1-1, with D tentatively TRBD1 (5 bases). The germline V gene has CDR1 SGHTA and CDR2 FQGTGA. Trimming took off 0 bases at V and 1 base at J, with 9 bases between the two ends. This CDR3 is built from 15 residues. Here the CDR3 reads CASSLTRQQNTEAFF. CDR3 in DNA: TGTGCCAGCAGCTTAACGAGACAGCAGAACACTGAAGCTTTCTTT.

V and J are TRBV29-1 and TRBJ2-5; TRBD1 aligns across 7 bases. Looked up from germline, CDR1 is SQVTM and CDR2 is ANQGSEA. The length of the CDR3 is 13 residues. Trimming at V came to 8 bases and at J to 5 bases, leaving 11 bases not matched to a gene. Here the CDR3 reads CSTTGLTMETQYF. The CDR3 DNA reads TGCAGCACGACAGGGCTGACGATGGAGACCCAGTACTTC.

The V gene is TRBV20-1, the J gene TRBJ1-2; possible D gene TRBD1, 5 bases. V was pared by 5 bases and J by 10 bases, with 17 bases between. CDR3 size: 12 residues. Germline V gene lookup returns CDR1 DFQATT and CDR2 SNEGSKA (reference sequence). The CDR3: CSAGTSGRSYTF. The DNA for the CDR3 is TGCAGTGCTGGGACTAGCGGGAGGTCCTACACCTTC.

V gene TRBV4-1 combines with J gene TRBJ1-5, with 9 bases that match TRBD1. Germline V CDR1 and CDR2: MGHRA, YSYEKL. This CDR3 has 15 residues. The V and J ends lost 1 base and 5 bases, in that order; junction bases with no gene match: 3. In nucleotides, the CDR3 is TGCGCCAGCAGCCAAGGGGACAGGGAGTATCAGCCCCAGCATTTT. This gives the protein CASSQGDREYQPQHF.

This clonotype showed up many times. The rearrangement joins TRBV6-1 to TRBJ2-5, with 8 positions matching TRBD1. The CDR3 loop spans 15 amino acids. Germline assignment: CDR1 MNHNS and CDR2 SASEGT. With 6 bases clipped from V and 0 bases from J, the junction kept 6 bases outside the gene matches. Here the CDR3 reads CASRSTGEYQETQYF. CDR3 in DNA: TGTGCCAGCAGGTCGACAGGGGAGTACCAAGAGACCCAGTACTTC.

This clonotype was detected many times. The chain combines TRBV7-9 with TRBJ2-2, with D unclear. The CDR3 is made up of 15 amino acids. Germline CDR1 and CDR2: SEHNR and FQNEAQ (reference sequence). Trimming pared 5 bases from V and 3 bases from J, leaving 13 bases between. Here the CDR3 DNA reads TGTGCCAGCAGCCTCCCGGGCTCTTACACCGGGGAGCTGTTTTTT. Translating it yields CASSLPGSYTGELFF.

In this sample, this clonotype turned up many times. The chain carries TRBV7-2 and TRBJ1-2; 8 bases are a match to TRBD1. CDR1 is SGHTA, CDR2 FQGNSA, per germline. This CDR3 is built from 16 residues. V trimming: 0 bases; J trimming: 7 bases; junction bases outside the gene matches: 10. The CDR3 protein is CASSLAPRAGGGGYTF. CDR3 coding DNA: TGTGCCAGCAGCTTAGCTCCTAGGGCAGGGGGCGGTGGCTACACCTTC.

This clonotype was seen at least ten times. The chain has TRBV12-3 or TRBV12-4 and TRBJ1-1, with D perhaps TRBD1 (5 bases). V was shortened by 3 bases and J by 12 bases, with 20 bases between the two germline ends. The CDR3 is 14 residues long. The CDR3 protein is CASSFGGTGPGSFF. In nucleotides, the CDR3 is TGTGCCAGCAGTTTTGGAGGGACGGGACCTGGGTCTTTCTTT.

The table lists this clonotype with many counts. This sequence joins TRBV29-1 and TRBJ2-7; D not certain. The V end was cut by 2 bases, the J end by 6 bases, with 8 bases between. Germline-derived CDR1 and CDR2 are SQVTM and ANQGSEA. The length of the CDR3 is 11 residues. This CDR3 reads CSVESGAEQYF. The CDR3 coding sequence is TGCAGCGTTGAATCAGGCGCCGAGCAGTACTTC.

The V and J genes are TRBV29-1 and TRBJ2-5; either TRBD1 or TRBD2 may supply D (7 bases each). Germline lookup yields CDR1 SQVTM and CDR2 ANQGSEA. V lost 5 bases and J lost 5, with 18 bases in between. The CDR3 runs 14 residues. This CDR3 reads CSVRQGGWLETQYF. CDR3 nucleotides: TGCAGCGTTAGACAGGGAGGGTGGTTGGAGACCCAGTACTTC.

V gene TRBV3-1 combines with J gene TRBJ1-1; possibly TRBD1 for D (5 bases). CDR3 length: 16 residues. The ends were cut back, 1 base at V and 6 bases at J, with 18 bases in the middle. The germline CDR1 and CDR2 sequences are LGHDT and YNNKEL (reference sequence). The CDR3 here is CASSQAGGGVGAEAFF. The CDR3 DNA reads TGTGCCAGCAGCCAAGCCGGCGGGGGGGTAGGGGCTGAAGCTTTCTTT.

The chain recombines TRBV6-1 with TRBJ1-1, with 7 bases that match TRBD1. The CDR3 length is 15 residues. Trimming at V came to 6 bases and at J to 4 bases, leaving 11 bases not matched to a gene. Germline V gene data show CDR1 as MNHNS and CDR2 as SASEGT. CDR3 region: CASRLPKGAPTEAFF. The CDR3 DNA reads TGTGCCAGCAGGCTTCCTAAGGGGGCCCCCACTGAAGCTTTCTTT.

This clonotype was recorded at least ten times. V is TRBV25-1 and J is TRBJ2-7; D unresolved. V dropped 8 bases and J dropped 4 bases, with 12 bases sitting between them. CDR1 and CDR2 (germline): MGHDK, SYGVNS. The CDR3 has 12 amino acids. This CDR3 reads CASFDQAYEQYF. The DNA for the CDR3 is TGTGCCAGCTTTGACCAGGCATACGAGCAGTACTTC.

The J gene is TRBJ2-7, the V gene TRBV15; tentatively, D is TRBD1 (5 bases). Trimming took 3 bases from V and 0 from J, leaving 12 bases between them. From germline, CDR1 is LNHNV and CDR2 YYDKDF (reference sequence). This CDR3 spans 15 amino acids. The DNA of the CDR3 is TGTGCCACCAGCAGTACATCGACAGTCTCCTACGAGCAGTACTTC. Protein: CATSSTSTVSYEQYF. The full variable domain, rest sourced from reference TRBV15 and TRBJ2-7, is DAMVIQNPRYQVTQFGKPVTLSCSQTLNHNVMYWYQQKSSQAPKLLFHYYDKDFNNEADTPDNFQSRRPNTSFCFLDIRSPGLGDTAMYLCATSSTSTVSYEQYFGPGTRLTVT.

As regards this clonotype: One base away lies a much larger clone, so this may be a sequencing read error. The chain joins TRBV20-1 to TRBJ2-5; D remains ambiguous. The CDR3 sequence is 13 residues long. Germline V gene sequence: CDR1 DFQATT, CDR2 SNEGSKA (reference sequence). The germline V and J ends were trimmed by 0 bases and 5 bases, with 10 bases remaining between them. DNA of the CDR3: TGCAGTGCTAGAGATTCGCAGGTTGAGACCCAGTACTTC. It encodes CSARDSQVETQYF.

This clonotype has at least ten counts. The chain has TRBV7-6 and TRBJ2-7; tentatively, D is TRBD1 (7 bases). Germline V gene data show CDR1 as SGHVS and CDR2 as FNYEAQ. V lost 5 bases and J lost 2, with 13 bases in between. The length of the CDR3 is 14 residues. CDR3 nucleotides: TGTGCCAGCAGCCACGACAGGGAGGCCTACGAGCAGTACTTC. Translation: CASSHDREAYEQYF.